This T cell receptor beta chain was profiled in a study of T cell responses to AZD1222 COVID-19 vaccine. Overall study: It was second doses at about 4 or about 12 weeks that were pooled. Study findings and constraints: Reportedly, nearly half the spike-specific TCRs target unmutated variant regions. Spike-specific TCRs gained breadth and depth after people received two AZD1222 doses. No repertoire was sampled before or during the peak T cell response, only after it.

The V gene end was trimmed by 4 bases and the J gene end by 4 bases; junction bases not matched to a gene: 8. The CDR3 is 15 amino acids. Germline V gene data show CDR1 as MNHNY and CDR2 as SVGAGI (reference sequence). Assay used: immunoSEQ multiplex PCR; TCRdb lists only in-frame clones, some missing. This table holds tens of thousands of clones, about 88% found once. Details on this clone: The antigen is unknown.

The TCR comes from an adult in good health. V usage is TRBV6-6 and J usage is TRBJ2-7; TRBD1 matches 9 bases. Sequencing used peripheral blood, obtained on day 0 of AZD1222 vaccination. The CDR3 DNA is TGTGCCAGCAGTTGGGGACAGGGACAGGATTACGAGCAGTACTTC. This sequence encodes CASSWGQGQDYEQYF.